This T cell receptor beta chain was profiled in a study of cytomegalovirus exposure and HLA in healthy donors. General study results and limits: Subsequent analysis found a tendency for first-cohort TCR clusters to co-occur within the approximately 130 validation repertoires. Despite most TCR sequences being rare, some public TCRs occurred in many donors. In vitro checks showed that three CMV-associated chains really do target CMV antigens.

Sequencing used immunoSEQ multiplex PCR; TCRdb keeps in-frame clones, though not all of them. The sample lists over 200,000 clones; 90% were seen once. Trimming removed 3 bases from V and 3 bases from J, with 18 bases in between. The germline gives CDR1 SGDLS, CDR2 YYNGEE. CDR3 length: 16 amino acids. About this clone itself: Its antigen is currently unknown.

Specimen: PBMCs. The clonotype was recovered from a woman aged 25-40 years in good health and CMV-seronegative. The chain combines TRBV9 with TRBJ2-5; no reliable D call. CDR3 amino acids: CASSARLGVSEETQYF. The CDR3 DNA reads TGTGCCAGCAGCGCAAGGCTTGGGGTTTCGGAAGAGACCCAGTACTTC.